This entry lists 24 T cell receptor beta chains sequenced from one sample in a study of cytomegalovirus exposure and HLA in healthy donors. Use of 60 Vbeta and 13 Jbeta primers characterized the PCR. Repertoires were generated with immunoSEQ multiplex PCR, while TCRdb's copy carries only in-frame clones and drops some. The data show 150,000 to 160,000 clones, approximately 82% seen once. The sequencing sample was made of PBMCs. These receptors were taken from a woman aged 45-59 years in good health and CMV-seropositive.

The J gene is TRBJ2-7, the V gene TRBV2; 9 bases are a match to TRBD1. The ends lost 4 bases at V and 2 bases at J; junction bases unmatched: 3. The germline CDR1 and CDR2 sequences are SNHLY and FYNNEI. The CDR3 runs 14 residues. The CDR3 DNA reads as TGTGCCAGCAGTGCCCGGGACAGGGCCTACGAGCAGTACTTC. The encoded protein is CASSARDRAYEQYF.

This clone was picked up one time. The chain links TRBV7-6 to TRBJ1-5; no definite D call. CDR1 and CDR2 (germline): SGHVS, FNYEAQ. The ends were cut back, 1 base at V and 6 bases at J, with 19 bases in the middle. The CDR3 totals 17 residues. The DNA of the CDR3 is TGTGCCAGCAGCTTAGTGCGCGGTCGACGGGAGGTTCAGCCCCAGCATTTT. This encodes CASSLVRGRREVQPQHF.

CDR3 amino acids: CASALAGGSYEQYF. CDR3 nucleotide sequence: TGTGCCAGCGCACTAGCGGGGGGCTCCTACGAGCAGTACTTC. V gene TRBV6-1 combines with J gene TRBJ2-7, with TRBD2 matching over 12 bases. The CDR3 has 14 residues. V was clipped by 8 bases and J by 0 bases; unmatched bases: 2. Germline CDR1 is MNHNS and CDR2 is SASEGT.

The gene calls are TRBV7-3 and TRBJ1-1, with D perhaps matching TRBD1 (5 bases). V lost 1 base and J lost 5, with 11 bases in between. This CDR3 has 14 residues. Germline V CDR1 and CDR2: SGHTA, FQGTGA. The chain's CDR3 is CASSLSGTSTEAFF. CDR3 coding DNA: TGTGCCAGCAGCTTAAGCGGGACGAGTACTGAAGCTTTCTTT.

The chain carries TRBV4-3 and TRBJ2-1; TRBD2 agrees at 10 bases. CDR3 length equals 17 residues. J gave up 3 bases and V 0 bases, and 5 bases lay outside the gene matches. Germline V CDR1 and CDR2: LGHNA, YSLEER. In DNA form, the CDR3 reads TGCGCCAGCAGCCAAGAGACCCTAGCGGGGGACTACAATGAGCAGTTCTTC. Protein product: CASSQETLAGDYNEQFF.

The chain recombines TRBV5-4 with TRBJ1-6, with a tentative D call TRBD1 (6 bases). The V end lost 5 bases, the J end lost 0 bases, and 12 bases lay between the germline ends. Germline V gene sequence: CDR1 SGHNT, CDR2 YYREEE (reference sequence). The CDR3 runs to 16 residues. This chain's CDR3 is CASRSGEGSYNSPLHF. The CDR3 DNA sequence: TGTGCCAGCAGGTCAGGGGAGGGCTCCTATAATTCACCCCTCCACTTT.

V and J are TRBV18 and TRBJ1-2, with D maybe TRBD1 (5 bases). Trimming removed 0 bases at V and 2 bases at J, with 7 bases between. Germline V CDR1 and CDR2: KGHSH, LQKENI. The CDR3 length is 14 residues. CDR3 in amino acids: CASSPPQDNYGYTF. The CDR3 DNA is TGTGCCAGCTCACCACCACAGGACAACTATGGCTACACCTTC.

This sequence joins TRBV30 and TRBJ2-3; TRBD1 aligns across 8 bases. Germline trimming cut 3 bases from V and 2 bases from J; bases unmatched to any gene: 7. CDR3 length equals 15 residues. Germline V gene sequence: CDR1 GTSNPN, CDR2 SVGIG (reference sequence). CDR3 DNA sequence: TGTGCCTGGAGGATCAGGGGGCAAAACACAGATACGCAGTATTTT. This sequence encodes CAWRIRGQNTDTQYF.

The chain recombines TRBV9 with TRBJ1-1; the D gene is possibly TRBD1 (5 bases). In germline, CDR1 is SGDLS, CDR2 YYNGEE. CDR3 size: 15 residues. Trimming stripped 4 bases from V and 0 bases from J, with 13 bases between. CDR3 loop: CASSPHGGVNTEAFF. The CDR3 coding sequence is TGTGCCAGCAGCCCCCACGGAGGGGTGAACACTGAAGCTTTCTTT. The entire variable domain, with the rest obtained from reference TRBV9 and TRBJ1-1, is as follows: DSGVTQTPKHLITATGQRVTLRCSPRSGDLSVYWYQQSLDQGLQFLIQYYNGEERAKGNILERFSAQQFPDLHSELNLSSLELGDSALYFCASSPHGGVNTEAFFGQGTRLTVV.

V is TRBV5-6 and J is TRBJ2-3; the D gene is possibly TRBD2 (6 bases). This CDR3 contains 16 residues. CDR1 and CDR2 (germline): SGHDT, YYEEEE. Trimming removed 4 bases from V and 2 bases from J, with 17 bases in between. The CDR3 nucleotides read TGTGCCAGCAGCACGCCCCCCGGGAGCCACACAGATACGCAGTATTTT. Protein: CASSTPPGSHTDTQYF.

This clone showed up just a few times. V and J are TRBV23-1 and TRBJ1-2; a possible D gene is TRBD1 (6 bases). TRBV23-1 is noted as an ORF with a role that remains uncertain. Trimming removed 6 bases at V and 2 bases at J, with 16 bases between. The CDR3 covers 15 residues. This CDR3 is CASSQDPTGNYGYTF. CDR3 nucleotides: TGCGCCAGCAGCCAAGACCCCACAGGGAACTATGGCTACACCTTC.

With regard to this clone: The germline gene is not matched at one end of the junction; a read error may be the cause. V usage is TRBV7-9 and J usage is TRBJ2-3; D may be TRBD1 (5 bases). The CDR3 has 13 amino acids. Germline CDR1 is SEHNR and CDR2 is FQNEAQ (reference sequence). In DNA form, the CDR3 reads TGTGCCAGCGGCTTAACAGGCGGAGATACGCAGTATTTT. Protein: CASGLTGGDTQYF.

The rearrangement uses TRBV7-2 and TRBJ1-1; D remains ambiguous. CDR3 length: 13 residues. Germline loops: CDR1 SGHTA, CDR2 FQGNSA. With 5 bases removed from V and 1 base from J, the gap between germline ends came to 8 bases. The CDR3 nucleotides are TGTGCCAGCAGCCCGCAGGAGAACACTGAAGCTTTCTTT. Its protein product is CASSPQENTEAFF.

The rearrangement joins TRBV7-3 to TRBJ2-3; 15 bases agree with TRBD2. The length of the CDR3 is 16 residues. Germline V CDR1 and CDR2: SGHTA, FQGTGA. The J segment lost 1 base and the V segment lost 5 bases, leaving 1 base of the junction unmatched. In DNA, the CDR3 is TGTGCCAGCAGCCGGACTAGCGGGGGGGGCACAGATACGCAGTATTTT. This sequence encodes CASSRTSGGGTDTQYF. The full variable domain, its missing parts supplied by reference TRBV7-3 and TRBJ2-3, is GAGVSQTPSNKVTEKGKYVELRCDPISGHTALYWYRQSLGQGPEFLIYFQGTGAADDSGLPNDRFFAVRPEGSVSTLKIQRTERGDSAVYLCASSRTSGGGTDTQYFGPGTRLTVL.

The chain is built from TRBV5-3 and TRBJ1-1; tentatively, D is TRBD1 (5 bases). TRBV5-3 is filed as an ORF, its function uncertain. Trimming pared 6 bases from V and 4 bases from J, leaving 19 bases between. The CDR3 sequence is 15 residues long. This chain's CDR3 is CARTKPPRDFTEAFF. The CDR3 DNA is TGTGCCAGAACCAAACCACCCAGGGATTTCACTGAAGCTTTCTTT.

V and J are TRBV7-9 and TRBJ1-1, with D possibly matching TRBD1 (5 bases). In germline, CDR1 is SEHNR, CDR2 FQNEAQ (reference sequence). The V gene lost 5 bases and the J gene lost 0 bases, with 13 bases spanning the gap. CDR3 length: 15 residues. CDR3 residues: CASSVSGLMNTEAFF. CDR3 nucleotides: TGTGCCAGCAGCGTCTCGGGACTCATGAACACTGAAGCTTTCTTT.

This clone was seen a handful of times. This chain uses TRBV25-1 with TRBJ2-7, with D maybe TRBD1 (5 bases). CDR3 size: 15 residues. CDR1 MGHDK and CDR2 SYGVNS come from the germline V gene. The V end was cut by 2 bases, the J end by 5 bases, with 16 bases between. CDR3 region: CASSEQGHPNNEQYF. In DNA form, the CDR3 reads TGTGCCAGCAGTGAACAGGGTCACCCTAATAACGAGCAGTACTTC.

The chain joins TRBV7-2 to TRBJ1-4, with 7 bases aligning to TRBD1. CDR3 size: 14 residues. CDR1 and CDR2 from the germline V gene are SGHTA and FQGNSA. V shed 4 bases and J 8 bases; nucleotides not matched to a gene: 7. The CDR3 sequence: CASSSQGRREKLFF. DNA of the CDR3: TGTGCCAGCAGCTCACAGGGGCGCAGGGAAAAACTGTTTTTT.

This chain links TRBV6-1 with TRBJ2-2, with D maybe TRBD1 (6 bases). The CDR3 has 16 residues. Between the trimmed V and J ends, which lost 1 base and 4 bases, there was a span of 13 bases. Per germline, CDR1 MNHNS and CDR2 SASEGT. For the CDR3, the DNA is TGTGCCAGCAGTGAAGTAGAGGGACACCTCACCGGGGAGCTGTTTTTT. Translation: CASSEVEGHLTGELFF.

The chain combines TRBV30 with TRBJ2-7, with TRBD1 identical over 8 bases. Germline CDR1 reads GTSNPN; CDR2 reads SVGIG (reference sequence). V lost 7 bases and J lost 2; bases outside the gene matches: 4. CDR3 length: 12 amino acids. The CDR3 nucleotides read TGTGCCTACAGGACAGGGCCCTACGAGCAGTACTTC. Its protein product is CAYRTGPYEQYF.

The V and J genes are TRBV11-2 and TRBJ1-1; no reliable D call. The CDR3 is 12 residues long. The V and J ends lost 1 base and 10 bases respectively, with 10 bases between them. Per the germline V gene, CDR1 is SGHAT and CDR2 is FQNNGV. CDR3 loop: CASSLASAVAFF. The DNA for the CDR3 is TGTGCCAGCAGCTTAGCCAGTGCTGTAGCTTTCTTT.

This clone has a handful of counts. J is TRBJ2-1 and V is TRBV7-9, with TRBD2 as a possible D gene (6 bases). Trimming left V 5 bases short and J 1 base short, with 21 bases between. This CDR3 has 18 residues. The germline V gene has CDR1 SEHNR and CDR2 FQNEAQ (reference sequence). In nucleotides, the CDR3 is TGTGCCAGCAGCCGTATGCCGATGTCAGGGACTTCCTACAATGAGCAGTTCTTC. As protein: CASSRMPMSGTSYNEQFF.

The rearrangement uses TRBV10-2 and TRBJ2-7, with 10 nucleotides matching TRBD2. The CDR3 totals 16 residues. The ends lost 3 bases at V and 7 bases at J; junction bases unmatched: 12. Germline V gene lookup returns CDR1 WSHSY and CDR2 SAAADI. For the CDR3, the DNA is TGCGCCAGCAGTGATGCGGAAAGCGGGGGGGCCTGGGAGCAGTACTTC. It is translated as CASSDAESGGAWEQYF.

This clone was detected only a few times. The chain carries TRBV7-2 and TRBJ2-7; 12 bases match TRBD2. V was pared by 5 bases and J by 5 bases, with 13 bases of the junction left unmatched. This CDR3 is 17 amino acids long. CDR1 is SGHTA, CDR2 FQGNSA, per germline. The CDR3 bases are TGTGCCAGCAGCCCCAGCCTCCTAGCGGGGGGGCAGAACGAGCAGTACTTC. Translating it yields CASSPSLLAGGQNEQYF.